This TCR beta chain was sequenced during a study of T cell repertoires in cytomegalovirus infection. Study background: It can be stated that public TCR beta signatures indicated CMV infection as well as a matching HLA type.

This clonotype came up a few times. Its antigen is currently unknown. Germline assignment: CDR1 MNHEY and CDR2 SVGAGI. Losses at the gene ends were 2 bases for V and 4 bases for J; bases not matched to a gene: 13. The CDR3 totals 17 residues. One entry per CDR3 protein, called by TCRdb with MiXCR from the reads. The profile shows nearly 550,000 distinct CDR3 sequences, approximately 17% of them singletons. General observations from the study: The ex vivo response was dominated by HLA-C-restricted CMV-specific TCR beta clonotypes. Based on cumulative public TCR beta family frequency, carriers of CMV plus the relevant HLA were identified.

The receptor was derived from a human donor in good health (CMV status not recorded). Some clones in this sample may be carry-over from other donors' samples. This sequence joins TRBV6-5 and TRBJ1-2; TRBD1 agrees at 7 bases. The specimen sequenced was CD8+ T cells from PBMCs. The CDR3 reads CASSYTRQGESGYGYTF. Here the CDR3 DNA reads TGTGCCAGCAGTTACACTAGACAGGGAGAAAGCGGCTATGGCTACACCTTC.